The 10 T cell receptor beta chains below all came from one sample that was sequenced in a study of CD8+ T cells in alopecia areata. RNA extraction and reverse transcription yielded cDNA as sequencing template. Only in-frame clones appear in the TCRdb table, and some are missing; sequencing was by immunoSEQ multiplex PCR. The sample records under 150,000 clones, around two thirds being singletons. Sequenced: CD8+ T cells sorted from blood. All receptors derive from a human donor in good health.

On this clone itself: Additional DNA sequences in this sample encode the identical CDR3. The genes are TRBV29-1 and TRBJ2-3; D is undetermined. Germline lookup yields CDR1 SQVTM and CDR2 ANQGSEA. This CDR3 is built from 11 residues. The V end was cut by 7 bases, the J end by 2 bases, with 7 bases between. CDR3 nucleotide sequence: TGCAGCGCCGGCTTCACAGATACGCAGTATTTT. Its translation: CSAGFTDTQYF.

J is TRBJ1-1 and V is TRBV18; the D gene is possibly TRBD1 (5 bases). CDR3 length equals 13 residues. The germline CDR1 and CDR2 sequences are KGHSH and LQKENI. The ends were cut back, 5 bases at V and 3 bases at J, with 10 bases in the middle. CDR3 coding DNA: TGTGCCAGCTCATCGAGGGGTGACACTGAAGCTTTCTTT. Translated, it gives CASSSRGDTEAFF. The full variable domain, rest sourced from reference TRBV18 and TRBJ1-1, is NAGVMQNPRHLVRRRGQEARLRCSPMKGHSHVYWYRQLPEEGLKFMVYLQKENIIDESGMPKERFSAEFPKEGPSILRIQQVVRGDSAAYFCASSSRGDTEAFFGQGTRLTVV.

This clone was counted only a few times. The genes are TRBV29-1 and TRBJ2-3, with D perhaps TRBD1 (5 bases). The CDR3 is made up of 14 amino acids. Germline lookup yields CDR1 SQVTM and CDR2 ANQGSEA. Trimming cost V 1 base and J 2 bases, with 10 bases left between them. CDR3 loop: CSVEGGSTTDTQYF. DNA for the CDR3: TGCAGCGTTGAAGGGGGCAGTACCACAGATACGCAGTATTTT.

This clone was recorded a few times. The V gene is TRBV11-2, the J gene TRBJ2-2; D is uncertain. This CDR3 is 17 amino acids long. Trimming took 5 bases from V and 4 from J, leaving 20 bases between them. Germline V gene sequence: CDR1 SGHAT, CDR2 FQNNGV. CDR3 sequence (DNA): TGTGCCAGCAGCCACACCGCCAGCCTTGACGTCACCGGGGAGCTGTTTTTT. Translating it yields CASSHTASLDVTGELFF.

The V call is TRBV29-1, the J call TRBJ2-1, with TRBD2 matching over 8 bases. This CDR3 has 15 amino acids. J was trimmed by 2 bases and V by 7 bases; bases with no gene match: 10. Looked up from germline, CDR1 is SQVTM and CDR2 is ANQGSEA. CDR3 DNA: TGCAGCGGAGCGGGCGGGAGGCTCACCTACAATGAGCAGTTCTTC. Its protein product is CSGAGGRLTYNEQFF.

The chain carries TRBV27 and TRBJ1-1; D might be TRBD1 (5 bases). The CDR3 has 15 amino acids. Between the trimmed V and J ends, which lost 4 bases and 2 bases, there was a span of 14 bases. CDR1 MNHEY and CDR2 SMNVEV come from the germline V gene (reference sequence). The CDR3 DNA is TGTGCCAGCAGTTACGGGACGGACACTAACACTGAAGCTTTCTTT. This encodes CASSYGTDTNTEAFF.

The V and J genes are TRBV29-1 and TRBJ2-3; 10 bases are shared with TRBD2. Germline V lookup: CDR1 SQVTM, CDR2 ANQGSEA. The CDR3 is made up of 14 amino acids. The V gene end was trimmed by 2 bases and the J gene end by 5 bases; junction bases not matched to a gene: 4. The CDR3 loop is CSVELAGVGDTQYF. The CDR3 nucleotides are TGCAGCGTTGAACTAGCGGGAGTGGGAGATACGCAGTATTTT.

V and J are TRBV2 and TRBJ2-7; 7 nucleotides agree with TRBD2. The V gene's germline CDR1 is SNHLY and CDR2 FYNNEI. The J segment lost 5 bases and the V segment lost 6 bases, leaving 13 bases of the junction unmatched. The CDR3 is made up of 15 amino acids. The CDR3 DNA reads TGTGCCAGCAGGGTCGCGGGAGCCCCAATCCACGAGCAGTACTTC. Amino acids: CASRVAGAPIHEQYF. Variable domain in full (rest from reference TRBV2 and TRBJ2-7): EPEVTQTPSHQVTQMGQEVILRCVPISNHLYFYWYRQILGQKVEFLVSFYNNEISEKSEIFDDQFSVERPDGSNFTLKIRSTKLEDSAMYFCASRVAGAPIHEQYFGPGTRLTVT.

The chain recombines TRBV6-7 with TRBJ1-5; a possible D gene is TRBD1 (6 bases). TRBV6-7 is labeled an ORF, and its function is uncertain. CDR3 length: 14 residues. Trimming cost V 0 bases and J 5 bases, with 8 bases left between them. The CDR3, as DNA: TGTGCCAGCAGTTACTCCGGACAGCATCAGCCCCAGCATTTT. Translating gives CASSYSGQHQPQHF.

The V gene is TRBV19, the J gene TRBJ2-4; no reliable D call. The germline CDR1 and CDR2 sequences are LNHDA and SQIVND (reference sequence). The CDR3 consists of 12 residues. V dropped 4 bases and J dropped 12 bases, with 13 bases sitting between them. The CDR3 is CASSNRATGQYF. In DNA, the CDR3 is TGTGCCAGTAGTAACCGGGCAACGGGTCAGTACTTC. Full variable domain (remainder filled in from reference TRBV19 and TRBJ2-4): DGGITQSPKYLFRKEGQNVTLSCEQNLNHDAMYWYRQDPGQGLRLIYYSQIVNDFQKGDIAEGYSVSREKKESFPLTVTSAQKNPTAFYLCASSNRATGQYFGAGTRLSVL.